This T cell receptor (beta chain) is drawn from a study of Graves' ophthalmopathy and Graves' hyperthyroidism (dated by TCRdb to the late 2010s). About the study as a whole: Peripheral blood was collected at initial diagnosis, before any treatment. The study used signatures of the TCR beta repertoire to tell Graves' ophthalmopathy apart from Graves' hyperthyroidism and to predict which patients would progress to ophthalmopathy. To explore V-J signatures distinguishing ophthalmopathy from hyperthyroidism, a discovery set of around 97 patients (roughly 45 ophthalmopathy, roughly 56 stable hyperthyroidism) was enrolled. In five to seven hyperthyroidism patients, T-cell repertoires of thyroid tissue and blood were compared. Following sample collection, hyperthyroidism patients were given methimazole at a starting dose of 30 mg daily, and ophthalmopathy patients were given high-dose intravenous methylprednisolone. In total, 120 to 150 blood samples were TCR-sequenced: approximately 40 ophthalmopathy, approximately 80 hyperthyroidism and roughly 17 hyperthyroidism-to-ophthalmopathy patients. An independent validation cohort was composed of fewer than 20 hyperthyroidism patients and approximately 15 patients who later progressed from hyperthyroidism to ophthalmopathy. The paper as a whole reports these results and caveats: Sample size was not predetermined statistically, and investigators were not blinded to group allocation. In validation, the model predicted ophthalmopathy progression with about 70% sensitivity and 72% to 80% specificity; fewer than 15 predicted patients were CT-confirmed with GO in a median of approximately 6.2 months. In cross-validation, the 13-signature model distinguished ophthalmopathy from stable hyperthyroidism with nearly 90% sensitivity and 81% to 82% specificity, while in the test set the corresponding values were about 80% and 75%. Most expanded thyroid clonotypes with a frequency above 0.001 also appeared in blood, which suggests that blood repertoires may reflect the immune response in the thyroid.

Ophthalmopathy patients had moderately to severely active disease, Clinical Activity Score of at least 3, NOSPECS grade of at least 4, and disease duration under 3 months. Patients with other autoimmune diseases, uncontrolled infections, pregnancy or lactation were excluded. Clinical symptoms, serum thyroxine, TRAb, thyroid ultrasound and orbital computed tomography were used for diagnosis. Ficoll-Paque density gradient centrifugation was used to isolate PBMCs from 10 ml of fresh peripheral blood. Total RNA was extracted with Trizol reagent and quality-checked on an Agilent 2100 Bioanalyzer. V is cut back by 0 bases and J by 11 bases, with 4 bases in the junction unmatched. Based on the germline V gene (reference sequence), the CDR1 and CDR2 sequences are LNHNV and YYDKDF. The CDR3 has 13 amino acids, counting the end cysteine and phenylalanine. The read is trimmed to its CDR3 DNA, 39 bases read in frame from base 1.

This clonotype was detected many times. Its antigen remains unidentified. Within one base of it there is no much larger clone, and no base qualities were kept. TCR beta CDR3 regions were amplified from RNA transcripts for repertoire sequencing. HTBI primers and the Qiagen OneStep RT-PCR kit were used in a first-round RT-PCR, which was followed by a second-round multiplex PCR, size selection and purification. Libraries were sequenced paired-end with 100 bp reads on an Illumina HiSeq2000. The paper's data handling went like this. SOAPnuke was used to process the reads, removing any read that contained adapters or uncalled bases, had a mean Phred below 15, or lacked an exact match to the constant primer or identifier. COPE v1.2.5 was used to merge the high-quality paired reads. Each unique nucleotide sequence was treated as a clonotype, and MiTCR v1.1 was used to align the clonotypes to the IMGT TRB V, D and J references. Analysis was restricted to V-J combinations with a frequency above 0.0001, which covered over 98% of repertoires. A TCR clonal expansion and chaos score per V-J combination was defined as the ratio of F50 clonal expansion to chaos observed in the TCRdist matrix. Welch's t-statistics and random forest were used to narrow the features down to about a dozen V-J combinations, which were then fed into a naive Bayes classifier. Thyroid-blood repertoire similarity was quantified with the Morisita-Horn index. TCRdb reran the public reads through fastp at Q25 and MiXCR, keeping productive beta chains. CDR3 protein sequences are deduplicated, and each keeps its most common genes and DNA. In this record, the V and J calls reflect TCRdb's handling and not the investigators' own analysis. In this sample the table shows about 640,000 distinct CDR3 sequences, about two fifths of which occur a single time. Over 2.5% of the sample rests with the top ten.

The source of this sequence is an adult man with Graves' ophthalmopathy. The V and J genes are TRBV15 and TRBJ1-1; 9 bases in between match TRBD1. Sequencing input: peripheral blood. The base sequence is TGTGCCACCAGCAGAGAGGACAGGGGCGACGCTTTCTTT. This is translated as CATSREDRGDAFF.